The rows below give T cell receptor beta chains drawn from one sample of a study of T cell repertoires in cytomegalovirus infection. TCRdb independently ran MiXCR on the reads; one entry per CDR3 protein. Of approximately 700,000 distinct CDR3 sequences listed, roughly 35% are singletons. Material for sequencing was PBMCs. The receptors here all came from a human donor in good health (CMV status not recorded). Some clones in this sample may be carry-over from other donors' samples. CDR3s include the opening cysteine and the closing phenylalanine or tryptophan. A D gene is named only where the DNA matches it firmly. Size tells how often a clone was seen (once, few, many) or the class of an expanded clone, and some rows leave it out.

v_call	d_call	j_call	cdr3_length	clone_size	cdr3_aa
TRBV27	NA	TRBJ1-3	14	NA	CASAQTRGLNTIYF
TRBV6-5	NA	TRBJ1-6	13	NA	CASSYSRGSPLHF
TRBV11-1	NA	TRBJ1-2	13	NA	CASSFSQNGGYTF
TRBV15	TRBD2	TRBJ2-1	15	few	CATSRLAGGRNEQFF
TRBV7-8	NA	TRBJ1-5	16	NA	CASSSRKGPSGKPQHF
TRBV27	NA	TRBJ1-6	18	NA	CASSLVAGRSSYNSPLQF
TRBV10-3	NA	TRBJ2-3	13	few	CAISPAGTDTQYF
TRBV28	NA	TRBJ1-2	15	NA	CASSSATLGNYGYTF
TRBV7-8	NA	TRBJ1-6	18	many	CASSLEGVRATIHSPLHF
TRBV28	NA	TRBJ2-7	12	few	CASSANRLAQYF
TRBV5-1	TRBD1	TRBJ1-2	16	few	CASSAGGSGSGYGYTF
TRBV20-1	NA	TRBJ1-1	14	few	CSARGRGSNTEAFF
TRBV12-3/TRBV12-4	NA	TRBJ1-4	14	NA	CASRAQASNEKLFF
TRBV4-2	TRBD2	TRBJ2-1	18	NA	CASSQDWASGSLAKGQFF
TRBV6-6	NA	TRBJ1-3	13	few	CASSKISGNTIYF
TRBV7-7	NA	TRBJ2-3	18	NA	CASSLGTNRLSGGDTQYF
TRBV19	NA	TRBJ1-1	12	few	CASSDGGNEAFF
TRBV19	NA	TRBJ1-1	12	NA	CASLRTNTEAFF
TRBV10-3	TRBD2	TRBJ2-3	16	NA	CAISEVTSGSGRKQYF
TRBV12-3/TRBV12-4	NA	TRBJ1-1	13	once	CASRNRDYTEAFF
TRBV6-1	NA	TRBJ2-5	16	NA	CASSEILMAGQETQYF
TRBV7-9	NA	TRBJ2-1	15	NA	CASSDRRSSYNEQFF
TRBV7-8	NA	TRBJ1-5	15	many	CASSGDTRNGQPQHF
TRBV10-3	NA	TRBJ2-6	13	few	CATSISGANVLTF
TRBV19	TRBD1	TRBJ1-2	18	few	CASSIVGDRIGRNYGYTF
TRBV29-1	NA	TRBJ1-4	12	NA	CSVLRGSEKLFF
TRBV7-6	TRBD1	TRBJ2-2	16	many	CASSSERTGRAGELFF
TRBV7-2	TRBD1	TRBJ2-7	14	NA	CASSPRDRATEQYF
TRBV12-3/TRBV12-4	NA	TRBJ1-2	11	NA	CASGAFYGYTF
TRBV28	TRBD2	TRBJ2-2	17	NA	CASSLISSGGITGELFF
TRBV19	TRBD1	TRBJ1-1	12	few	CASQGQGAEAFF
TRBV7-2	NA	TRBJ1-3	14	many	CASSLAGAANTIYF
TRBV4-1	TRBD1	TRBJ1-4	16	few	CASSHRSTGTNEKLFF
TRBV2	NA	TRBJ2-2	14	NA	CASIYRVNTGELFF
TRBV2	TRBD1	TRBJ1-4	17	NA	CASSPPPNGQVWEKLFF
TRBV19	NA	TRBJ2-1	15	NA	CASSISRGRKNEQFF
TRBV7-8	TRBD1	TRBJ1-5	15	NA	CASSSRTGGDQPPHF
TRBV20-1	NA	TRBJ1-2	13	NA	CSARLGAVYGYTF
TRBV4-1	TRBD2	TRBJ2-2	15	NA	CASHPAGGDHGELFF
TRBV14	TRBD1	TRBJ2-1	15	NA	CASRDRVSSYKEQFF
TRBV29-1	TRBD1	TRBJ1-1	15	NA	CSVERGDRQGTEAFF
TRBV10-3	NA	TRBJ2-5	12	NA	CAISPSREPQYF
TRBV11-2	TRBD1	TRBJ2-1	14	few	CASSFPDRAVEQFF
TRBV12-3/TRBV12-4	NA	TRBJ2-1	20	few	CASSYLISSFALSSSNEQFF
TRBV28	NA	TRBJ2-7	16	few	CASSLGVGQGSYEQYF
TRBV4-1	NA	TRBJ1-2	17	NA	CASSQDRETIPLYGYTF
TRBV5-5	NA	TRBJ2-2	15	NA	CASSLEGVLAGELFF
TRBV10-3	NA	TRBJ1-2	12	NA	CATWGENYGYTF
TRBV7-9	NA	TRBJ1-1	15	NA	CASSATTGSNTEAFF
TRBV20-1	NA	TRBJ1-3	12	few	CSASEGGNTIYF